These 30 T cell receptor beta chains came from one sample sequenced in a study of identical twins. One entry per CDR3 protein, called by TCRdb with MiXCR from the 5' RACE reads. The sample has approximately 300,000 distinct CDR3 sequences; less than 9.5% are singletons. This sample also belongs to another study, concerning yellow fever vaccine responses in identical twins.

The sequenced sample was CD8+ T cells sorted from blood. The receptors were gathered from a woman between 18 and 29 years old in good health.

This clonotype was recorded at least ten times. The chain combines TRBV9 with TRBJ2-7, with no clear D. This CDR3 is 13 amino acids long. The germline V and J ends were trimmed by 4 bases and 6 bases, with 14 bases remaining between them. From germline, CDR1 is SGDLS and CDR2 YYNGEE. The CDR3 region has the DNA TGTGCCAGCAGCACCCTAGGTATGCGCGAGCAGTACTTC. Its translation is CASSTLGMREQYF.

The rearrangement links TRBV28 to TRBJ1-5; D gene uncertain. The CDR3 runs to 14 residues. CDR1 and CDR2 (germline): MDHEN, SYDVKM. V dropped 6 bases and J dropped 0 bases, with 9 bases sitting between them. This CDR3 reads CASRRSYSNQPQHF. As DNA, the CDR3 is TGTGCCAGCAGGCGGAGTTATAGCAATCAGCCCCAGCATTTT.

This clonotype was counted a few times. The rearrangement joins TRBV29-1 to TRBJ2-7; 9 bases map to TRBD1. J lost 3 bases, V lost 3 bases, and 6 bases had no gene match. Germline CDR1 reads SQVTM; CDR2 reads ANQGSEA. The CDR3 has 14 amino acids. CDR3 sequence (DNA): TGCAGCGTTGATCTGACAGGGGGGATCTACGAGCAGTACTTC. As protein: CSVDLTGGIYEQYF.

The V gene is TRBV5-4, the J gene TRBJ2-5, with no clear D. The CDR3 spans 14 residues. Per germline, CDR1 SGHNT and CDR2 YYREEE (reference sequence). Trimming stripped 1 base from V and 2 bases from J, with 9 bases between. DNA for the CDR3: TGTGCCAGCAGCTTGTGGGAATTACAAGAGACCCAGTACTTC. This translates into CASSLWELQETQYF.

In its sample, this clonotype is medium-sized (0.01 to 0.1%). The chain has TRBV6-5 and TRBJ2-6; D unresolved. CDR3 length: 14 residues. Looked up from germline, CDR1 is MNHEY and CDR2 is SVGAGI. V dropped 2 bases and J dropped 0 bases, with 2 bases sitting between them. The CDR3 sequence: CASSYSSGANVLTF. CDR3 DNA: TGTGCCAGCAGTTACAGCTCTGGGGCCAACGTCCTGACTTTC.

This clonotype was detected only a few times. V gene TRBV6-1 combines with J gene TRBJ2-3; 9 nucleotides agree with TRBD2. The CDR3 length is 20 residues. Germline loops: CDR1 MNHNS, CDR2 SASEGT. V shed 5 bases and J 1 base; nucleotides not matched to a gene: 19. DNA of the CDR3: TGTGCCAGCAGTAAAACACCGGGACTAGCAACCAGGGGGGGCACAGATACGCAGTATTTT. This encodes CASSKTPGLATRGGTDTQYF.

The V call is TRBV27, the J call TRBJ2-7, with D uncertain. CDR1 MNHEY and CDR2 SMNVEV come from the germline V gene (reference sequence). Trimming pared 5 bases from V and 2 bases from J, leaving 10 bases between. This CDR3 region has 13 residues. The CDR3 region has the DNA TGTGCCAGCAGTCACGACGGTACCTACGAGCAGTACTTC. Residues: CASSHDGTYEQYF.

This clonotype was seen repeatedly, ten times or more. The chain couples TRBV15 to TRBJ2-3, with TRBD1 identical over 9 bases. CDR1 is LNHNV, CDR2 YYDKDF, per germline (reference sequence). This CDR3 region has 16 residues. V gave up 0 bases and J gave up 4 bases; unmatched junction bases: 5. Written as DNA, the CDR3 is TGTGCCACCAGCAGAGATAGTGGGACAGGGCCAGATACGCAGTATTTT. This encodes CATSRDSGTGPDTQYF.

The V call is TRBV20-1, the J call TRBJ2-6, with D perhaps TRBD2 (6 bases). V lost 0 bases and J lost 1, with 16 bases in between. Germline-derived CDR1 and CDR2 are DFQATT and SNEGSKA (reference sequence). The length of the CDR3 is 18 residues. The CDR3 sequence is CSARDLRTGVSGANVLTF. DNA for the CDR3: TGCAGTGCTAGAGATCTCAGGACGGGGGTTTCTGGGGCCAACGTCCTGACTTTC.

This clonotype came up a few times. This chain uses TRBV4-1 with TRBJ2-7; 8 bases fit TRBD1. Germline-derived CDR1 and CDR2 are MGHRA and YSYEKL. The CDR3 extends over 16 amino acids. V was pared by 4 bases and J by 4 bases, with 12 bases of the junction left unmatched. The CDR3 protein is CASSPFDGTGYYEQYF. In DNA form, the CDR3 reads TGCGCCAGCAGCCCCTTTGACGGGACAGGTTATTACGAGCAGTACTTC.

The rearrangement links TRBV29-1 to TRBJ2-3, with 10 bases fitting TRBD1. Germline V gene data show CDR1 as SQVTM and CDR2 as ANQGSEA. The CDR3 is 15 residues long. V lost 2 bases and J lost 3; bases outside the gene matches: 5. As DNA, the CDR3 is TGCAGCGTTGAAATTTGGGACAGGGGTACAGATACGCAGTATTTT. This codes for CSVEIWDRGTDTQYF.

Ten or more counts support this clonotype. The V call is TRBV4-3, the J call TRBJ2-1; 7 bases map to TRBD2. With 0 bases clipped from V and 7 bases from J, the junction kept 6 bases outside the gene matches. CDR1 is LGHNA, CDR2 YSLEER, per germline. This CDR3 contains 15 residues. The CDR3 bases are TGCGCCAGCAGCCAAGATAGGGCGGGGGTTAATGAGCAGTTCTTC. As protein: CASSQDRAGVNEQFF.

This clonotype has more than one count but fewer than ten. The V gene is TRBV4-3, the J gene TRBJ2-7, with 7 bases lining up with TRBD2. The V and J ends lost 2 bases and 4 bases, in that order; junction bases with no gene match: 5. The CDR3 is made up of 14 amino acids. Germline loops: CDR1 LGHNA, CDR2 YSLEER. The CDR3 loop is CASSQTTSSYEQYF. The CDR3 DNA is TGCGCCAGCAGCCAAACGACTAGCTCGTACGAGCAGTACTTC.

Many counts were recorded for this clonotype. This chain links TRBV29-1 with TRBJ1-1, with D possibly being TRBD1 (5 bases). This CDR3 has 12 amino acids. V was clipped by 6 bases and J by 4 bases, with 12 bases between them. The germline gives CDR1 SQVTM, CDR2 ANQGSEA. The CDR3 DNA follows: TGCAGCGTCGGTCAGGGCGGCACTGAAGCTTTCTTT. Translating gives CSVGQGGTEAFF. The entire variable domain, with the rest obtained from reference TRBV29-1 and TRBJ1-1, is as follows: SAVISQKPSRDICQRGTSLTIQCQVDSQVTMMFWYRQQPGQSLTLIATANQGSEATYESGFVIDKFPISRPNLTFSTLTVSNMSPEDSSIYLCSVGQGGTEAFFGQGTRLTVV.

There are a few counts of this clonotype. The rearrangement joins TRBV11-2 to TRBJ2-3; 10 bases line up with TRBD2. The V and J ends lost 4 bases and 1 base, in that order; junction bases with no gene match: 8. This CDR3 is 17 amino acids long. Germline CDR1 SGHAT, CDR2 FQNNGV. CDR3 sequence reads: CASSSLAGPARTDTQYF. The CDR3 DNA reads TGTGCCAGCAGCTCACTAGCGGGACCCGCCCGCACAGATACGCAGTATTTT.

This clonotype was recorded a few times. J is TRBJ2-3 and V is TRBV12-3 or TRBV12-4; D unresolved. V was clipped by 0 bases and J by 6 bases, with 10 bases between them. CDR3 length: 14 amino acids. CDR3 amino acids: CASSLAAFVDTQYF. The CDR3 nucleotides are TGTGCCAGCAGTTTAGCGGCATTTGTGGATACGCAGTATTTT.

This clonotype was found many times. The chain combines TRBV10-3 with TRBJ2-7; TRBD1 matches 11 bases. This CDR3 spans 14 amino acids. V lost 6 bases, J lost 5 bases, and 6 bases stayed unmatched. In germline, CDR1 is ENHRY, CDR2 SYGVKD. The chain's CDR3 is CAIREGQGAHEQYF. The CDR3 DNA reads TGTGCCATCAGGGAAGGACAGGGGGCCCACGAGCAGTACTTC.

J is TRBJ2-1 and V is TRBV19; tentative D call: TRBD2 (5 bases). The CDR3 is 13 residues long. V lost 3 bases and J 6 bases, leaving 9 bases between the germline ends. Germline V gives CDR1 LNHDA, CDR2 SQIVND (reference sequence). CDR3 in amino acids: CASSMGSANEQFF. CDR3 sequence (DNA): TGTGCCAGTAGTATGGGGAGTGCCAATGAGCAGTTCTTC.

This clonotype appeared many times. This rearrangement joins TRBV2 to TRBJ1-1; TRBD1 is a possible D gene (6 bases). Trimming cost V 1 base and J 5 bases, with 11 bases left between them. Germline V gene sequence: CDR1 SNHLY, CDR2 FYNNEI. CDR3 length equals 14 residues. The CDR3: CASSEVSGATEAFF. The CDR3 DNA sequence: TGTGCCAGCAGTGAAGTTTCAGGGGCTACTGAAGCTTTCTTT.

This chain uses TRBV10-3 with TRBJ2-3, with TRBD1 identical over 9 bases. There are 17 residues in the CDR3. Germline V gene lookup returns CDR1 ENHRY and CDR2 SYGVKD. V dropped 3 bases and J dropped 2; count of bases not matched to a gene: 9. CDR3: CAISDRDRVVDTDTQYF. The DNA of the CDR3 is TGTGCCATCAGTGACCGGGACAGGGTGGTGGACACAGATACGCAGTATTTT.

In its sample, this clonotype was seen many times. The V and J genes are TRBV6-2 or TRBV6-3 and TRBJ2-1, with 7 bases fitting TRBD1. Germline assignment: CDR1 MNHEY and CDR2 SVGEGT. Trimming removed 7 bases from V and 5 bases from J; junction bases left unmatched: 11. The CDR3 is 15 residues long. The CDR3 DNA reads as TGTGCCAGCAATCATCCGGGACAGCAAAACAATGAGCAGTTCTTC. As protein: CASNHPGQQNNEQFF.

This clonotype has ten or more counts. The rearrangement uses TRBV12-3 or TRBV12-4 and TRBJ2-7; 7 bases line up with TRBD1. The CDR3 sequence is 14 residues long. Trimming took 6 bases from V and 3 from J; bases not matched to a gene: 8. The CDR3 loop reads CASRVTGPSYEQYF. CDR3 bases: TGTGCCAGCAGGGTGACAGGGCCTAGCTACGAGCAGTACTTC.

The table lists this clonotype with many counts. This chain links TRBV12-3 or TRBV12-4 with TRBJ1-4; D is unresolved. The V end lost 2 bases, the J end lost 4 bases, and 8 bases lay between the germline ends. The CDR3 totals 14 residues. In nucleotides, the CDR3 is TGTGCCAGCAGTTTAAGCCAGGATAATGAAAAACTGTTTTTT. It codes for CASSLSQDNEKLFF.

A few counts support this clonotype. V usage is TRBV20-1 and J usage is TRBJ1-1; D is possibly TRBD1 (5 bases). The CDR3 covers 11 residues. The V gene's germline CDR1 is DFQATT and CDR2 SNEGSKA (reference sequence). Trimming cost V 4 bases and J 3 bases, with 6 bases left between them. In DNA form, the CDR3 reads TGCAGTGCTAAACAGGACACTGAAGCTTTCTTT. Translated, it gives CSAKQDTEAFF.

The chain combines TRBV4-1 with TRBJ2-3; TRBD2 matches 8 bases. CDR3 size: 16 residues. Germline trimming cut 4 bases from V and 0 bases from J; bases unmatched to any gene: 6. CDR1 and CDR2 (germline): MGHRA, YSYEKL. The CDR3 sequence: CASSLPTSESTDTQYF. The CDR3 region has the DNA TGCGCCAGCAGCCTCCCGACTAGCGAGAGCACAGATACGCAGTATTTT.

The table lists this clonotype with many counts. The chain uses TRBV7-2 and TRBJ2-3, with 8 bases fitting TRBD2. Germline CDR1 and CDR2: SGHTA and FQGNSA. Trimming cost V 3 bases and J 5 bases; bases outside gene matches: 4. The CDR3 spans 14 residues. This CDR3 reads CASSFSGMGDTQYF. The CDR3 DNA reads TGTGCCAGCAGCTTTAGCGGGATGGGAGATACGCAGTATTTT.

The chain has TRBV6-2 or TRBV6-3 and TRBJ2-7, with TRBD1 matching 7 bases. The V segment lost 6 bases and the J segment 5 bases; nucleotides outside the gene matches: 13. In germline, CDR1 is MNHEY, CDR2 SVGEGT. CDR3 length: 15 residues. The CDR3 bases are TGTGCCAGCAGCCCCACCCCTACAGGGGTCCACGAGCAGTACTTC. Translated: CASSPTPTGVHEQYF.

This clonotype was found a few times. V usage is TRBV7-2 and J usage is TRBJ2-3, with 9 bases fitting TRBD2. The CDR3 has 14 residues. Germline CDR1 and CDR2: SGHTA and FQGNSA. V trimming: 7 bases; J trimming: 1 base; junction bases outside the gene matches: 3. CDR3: CASTIAGGTDTQYF. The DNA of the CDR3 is TGTGCCAGCACCATAGCGGGAGGCACAGATACGCAGTATTTT.

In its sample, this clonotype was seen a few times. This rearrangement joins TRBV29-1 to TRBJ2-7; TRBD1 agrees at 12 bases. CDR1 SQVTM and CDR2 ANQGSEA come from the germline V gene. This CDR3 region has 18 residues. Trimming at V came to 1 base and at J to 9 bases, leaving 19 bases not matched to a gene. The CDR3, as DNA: TGCAGCGTTGAAGCCCCCAGGGACAGGGGGCGAAAAATTCCTGGGCAGTACTTC. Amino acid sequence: CSVEAPRDRGRKIPGQYF.

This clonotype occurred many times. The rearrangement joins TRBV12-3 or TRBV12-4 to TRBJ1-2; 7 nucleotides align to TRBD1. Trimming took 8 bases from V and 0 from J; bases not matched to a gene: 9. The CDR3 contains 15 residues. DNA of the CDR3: TGTGCCAGCGCTGACAGGGAAGAAGCTAACTATGGCTACACCTTC. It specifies CASADREEANYGYTF.